This entry concerns a single T cell receptor beta chain. As yet, its antigen is unknown. The sample is drawn from a study of shared clonotypes between healthy human individuals. Study-wide results and limits: Though the depth was large, rarefaction showed that sorted-subset sequencing was incomplete. Clonotypes shared by all four sorted-subset donors had higher generation probabilities than non-shared clonotypes.

This table comes from immunoSEQ multiplex PCR, and its TCRdb copy is limited to in-frame clones, with some not included. The table records about 2.4 million clones, over 85% of them present only once. CDR3 length: 15 amino acids. The germline gives CDR1 SGHTA, CDR2 FQGNSA. The V gene lost 1 base and the J gene lost 0 bases, with 9 bases spanning the gap. The clonotype comes from a man aged 18 to 29 in good health. This chain joins TRBV7-2 and TRBJ1-2; D gene uncertain. The specimen was naive CD4+ T cells sorted from blood. The sample's subset: CD45RA+ positively selected. The CDR3 region has the DNA TGTGCCAGCAGCTTAGATGCGGGAGCTAACTATGGCTACACCTTC. Translating gives CASSLDAGANYGYTF.